The 18 T cell receptor beta chains reported below all come from one sample, sequenced in a study of neurological immune-mediated disorders. TCRdb independently ran MiXCR on the 5' RACE reads; one entry per CDR3 protein. The sample includes more than 55,000 distinct CDR3 sequences, less than 25% of them seen just once. The sample's time point: technical triplicate 2. The sample was PBMCs. The receptors come from a man aged 60 to 69 with HTLV-1-associated myelopathy (HAM/TSP).

The chain has TRBV27 and TRBJ2-1; 9 bases map to TRBD2. Germline assignment: CDR1 MNHEY and CDR2 SMNVEV (reference sequence). The CDR3 covers 15 residues. V shed 3 bases, J shed 4 bases, and the junction held 4 bases outside the gene matches. The CDR3 loop is CASSLASGVYNEQFF. In DNA form, the CDR3 reads TGTGCCAGCAGTTTGGCTAGCGGGGTATACAATGAGCAGTTCTTC.

In this sample, this clonotype turned up many times. The chain has TRBV11-2 and TRBJ2-1, with a possible D match to TRBD2 (5 bases). This CDR3 contains 13 residues. Trimming stripped 0 bases from V and 10 bases from J, with 10 bases between. Germline CDR1 and CDR2: SGHAT and FQNNGV. The CDR3 bases are TGTGCCAGCAGCTTAGATCGAGGAGGAGAGCAGTTCTTC. This codes for CASSLDRGGEQFF.

J is TRBJ2-5 and V is TRBV5-1; 7 bases are shared with TRBD2. This CDR3 is built from 16 residues. Germline V gene sequence: CDR1 SGHRS, CDR2 YFSETQ. The trim removed 2 bases at V and 3 bases at J, leaving 10 bases unmatched. CDR3 sequence (DNA): TGCGCCAGCAGCTTTGCCACAGCGGGACCGAAAGAGACCCAGTACTTC. Its translation is CASSFATAGPKETQYF.

This clonotype was picked up many times. The chain carries TRBV5-1 and TRBJ2-7; 9 bases agree with TRBD1. There are 14 residues in the CDR3. With 3 bases clipped from V and 1 base from J, the junction kept 2 bases outside the gene matches. CDR1 and CDR2 (germline): SGHRS, YFSETQ. The CDR3, as DNA: TGCGCCAGCAGCTCGACAGGGGGGTCCTACGAGCAGTACTTC. Its protein is CASSSTGGSYEQYF.

In this sample, this clonotype turned up many times. The chain combines TRBV5-1 with TRBJ1-1, with D possibly TRBD1 on 6 matching bases. Trimming stripped 4 bases from V and 1 base from J, with 14 bases between. Looked up from germline, CDR1 is SGHRS and CDR2 is YFSETQ. There are 15 residues in the CDR3. CDR3 sequence: CASSNYPGENTEAFF. The DNA of the CDR3 is TGCGCCAGCAGCAACTATCCAGGGGAGAACACTGAAGCTTTCTTT.

The J gene is TRBJ1-1, the V gene TRBV5-1; TRBD1 matches 8 bases. The CDR3 spans 18 residues. Trimming removed 1 base from V and 4 bases from J; junction bases left unmatched: 15. The V gene's germline CDR1 is SGHRS and CDR2 YFSETQ. The CDR3 region has the DNA TGCGCCAGCAGCTTGTCCGGCAGGGGGCGCGGATCGGGCACTGAAGCTTTCTTT. Its translation: CASSLSGRGRGSGTEAFF.

This clonotype was observed many times. The chain combines TRBV12-3 or TRBV12-4 with TRBJ1-5; D remains ambiguous. The CDR3 is 13 residues long. V was cut by 2 bases and J by 0 bases, with 2 bases left in between. DNA of the CDR3: TGTGCCAGCAGTTTACATAGCAATCAGCCCCAGCATTTT. Protein: CASSLHSNQPQHF.

The table lists this clonotype with many counts. The V and J genes are TRBV5-5 and TRBJ1-1, with no clear D. The length of the CDR3 is 16 residues. CDR1 is SGHKS, CDR2 YYEKEE, per germline (reference sequence). Trimming pared 0 bases from V and 4 bases from J, leaving 16 bases between. CDR3 sequence (DNA): TGTGCCAGCAGCTTGGTGGGAGGAGGGTATGGCACTGAAGCTTTCTTT. Protein product: CASSLVGGGYGTEAFF.

This chain joins TRBV20-1 and TRBJ2-1; TRBD1 agrees at 11 bases. CDR1 is DFQATT and CDR2 is SNEGSKA in the germline V gene (reference sequence). This CDR3 has 14 amino acids. J was trimmed by 3 bases and V by 6 bases; bases with no gene match: 4. CDR3 nucleotides: TGCAGTGCCTCCGGGACAGGGGGCTACAATGAGCAGTTCTTC. Translation gives CSASGTGGYNEQFF.

This clonotype occurred many times. This chain links TRBV7-9 with TRBJ2-3; TRBD1 agrees at 8 bases. The V gene's germline CDR1 is SEHNR and CDR2 FQNEAQ (reference sequence). The CDR3 consists of 16 residues. The trim removed 5 bases at V and 3 bases at J, leaving 10 bases unmatched. The CDR3 coding sequence is TGTGCCAGCAGCCCTCCTAGGACAGGGAAAACAGATACGCAGTATTTT. Translation: CASSPPRTGKTDTQYF. Based on the CDR3 plus reference TRBV7-9 and TRBJ2-3, the full variable domain is DTGVSQNPRHKITKRGQNVTFRCDPISEHNRLYWYRQTLGQGPEFLTYFQNEAQLEKSRLLSDRFSAERPKGSFSTLEIQRTEQGDSAMYLCASSPPRTGKTDTQYFGPGTRLTVL.

There are many counts of this clonotype. The chain couples TRBV20-1 to TRBJ2-7; D may be TRBD1 or TRBD2 (8 bases each). Per germline, CDR1 DFQATT and CDR2 SNEGSKA (reference sequence). Trimming took 6 bases from V and 0 from J, leaving 21 bases between them. The CDR3 has 16 residues. CDR3 nucleotides: TGCAGTGCCCGTCCCAGGGGGCGGGAGGCCTCCTACGAGCAGTACTTC. It codes for CSARPRGREASYEQYF.

This clonotype was detected only a few times. The chain recombines TRBV5-1 with TRBJ2-1, with a tentative D call TRBD2 (6 bases). Deletions cut 1 base from V and 0 bases from J, with 8 bases between. Looked up from germline, CDR1 is SGHRS and CDR2 is YFSETQ. CDR3 length: 15 residues. As DNA, the CDR3 is TGCGCCAGCAGCTTGTCGGGAGACTCCTACAATGAGCAGTTCTTC. Translation gives CASSLSGDSYNEQFF.

This clonotype was observed at least ten times. This rearrangement joins TRBV20-1 to TRBJ2-7; possible D gene TRBD2, 5 bases. This CDR3 comprises 13 residues. Germline assignment: CDR1 DFQATT and CDR2 SNEGSKA (reference sequence). Trimming cost V 3 bases and J 7 bases, with 16 bases left between them. The CDR3 sequence is CSASREGMGEQYF. In nucleotides, the CDR3 is TGCAGTGCTAGTCGAGAGGGAATGGGTGAGCAGTACTTC.

The chain combines TRBV20-1 with TRBJ2-7; 7 bases map to TRBD2. From germline, CDR1 is DFQATT and CDR2 SNEGSKA (reference sequence). This CDR3 contains 14 residues. The V segment lost 6 bases and the J segment 2 bases; nucleotides outside the gene matches: 10. Here the CDR3 DNA reads TGCAGTGCGCCGACTAGCTATCCCCCCTACGAGCAGTACTTC. Its translation is CSAPTSYPPYEQYF.

The chain has TRBV5-5 and TRBJ1-5; TRBD1 matches at 12 bases. The germline V gene encodes CDR1 SGHKS and CDR2 YYEKEE (reference sequence). The CDR3 is 19 amino acids. After removal of 3 bases from V and 6 bases from J, the junction contained 16 bases not matched to a gene. CDR3: CASSWPLTTGQGAVQPQHF. DNA of the CDR3: TGTGCCAGCAGCTGGCCTTTAACAACGGGACAGGGGGCCGTTCAGCCCCAGCATTTT.

In its sample, this clonotype was seen many times. The genes are TRBV12-3 or TRBV12-4 and TRBJ2-6; D ambiguous. V lost 5 bases, J lost 6 bases, and 5 bases lay in between. This CDR3 comprises 12 residues. The CDR3 DNA sequence: TGTGCCAGCAGTACCCAGGCCAACGTCCTGACTTTC. It encodes CASSTQANVLTF.

This clonotype was detected only once. This chain uses TRBV7-9 with TRBJ1-5; D not certain. Germline V CDR1 and CDR2: SEHNR, FQNEAQ (reference sequence). The CDR3 runs to 15 residues. The V end was cut by 5 bases, the J end by 1 base, with 12 bases between. DNA for the CDR3: TGTGCCAGCAGCCCTGACAAATCAAGCAATCAGCCCCAGCATTTT. Protein: CASSPDKSSNQPQHF.

This clonotype occurred many times. In DNA form, the CDR3 reads TGTGCCAGCAGCCGAAGGGGTGGCTCACCCCTCCACTTT. It codes for CASSRRGGSPLHF. The rearrangement joins TRBV3-1 to TRBJ1-6; weak D call: TRBD1 (5 bases). CDR3 length equals 13 residues. V was shortened by 4 bases and J by 10 bases, with 11 bases between the two germline ends. Germline assignment: CDR1 LGHDT and CDR2 YNNKEL (reference sequence).